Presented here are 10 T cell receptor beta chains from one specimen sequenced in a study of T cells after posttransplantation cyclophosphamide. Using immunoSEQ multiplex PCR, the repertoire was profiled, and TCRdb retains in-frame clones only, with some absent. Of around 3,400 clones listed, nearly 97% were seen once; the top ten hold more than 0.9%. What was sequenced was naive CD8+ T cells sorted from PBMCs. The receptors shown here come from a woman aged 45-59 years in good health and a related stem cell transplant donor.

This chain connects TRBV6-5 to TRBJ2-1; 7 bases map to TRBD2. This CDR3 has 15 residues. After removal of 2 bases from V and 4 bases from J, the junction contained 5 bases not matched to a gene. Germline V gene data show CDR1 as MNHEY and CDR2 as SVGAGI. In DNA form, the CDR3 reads TGTGCCAGCAGTTACGGAGCGGGGACGTACAATGAGCAGTTCTTC. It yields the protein CASSYGAGTYNEQFF.

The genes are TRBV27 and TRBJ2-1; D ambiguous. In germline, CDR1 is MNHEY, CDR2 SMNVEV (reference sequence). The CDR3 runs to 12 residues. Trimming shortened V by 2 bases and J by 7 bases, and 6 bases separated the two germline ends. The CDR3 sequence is CASSLGGNEQFF. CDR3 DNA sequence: TGTGCCAGCAGTTTAGGCGGAAATGAGCAGTTCTTC.

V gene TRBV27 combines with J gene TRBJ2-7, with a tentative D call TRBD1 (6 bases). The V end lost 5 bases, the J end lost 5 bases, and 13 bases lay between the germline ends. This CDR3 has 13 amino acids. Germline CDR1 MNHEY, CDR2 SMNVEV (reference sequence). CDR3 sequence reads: CASSLTGSHEQYF. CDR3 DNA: TGTGCCAGCAGTCTGACAGGTTCACACGAGCAGTACTTC.

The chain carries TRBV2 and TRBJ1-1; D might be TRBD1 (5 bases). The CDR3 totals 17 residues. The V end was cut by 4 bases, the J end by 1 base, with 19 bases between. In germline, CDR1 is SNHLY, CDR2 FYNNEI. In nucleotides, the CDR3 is TGTGCCAGCAGTGTAGCGGCGGCAGGGCCAGCGAACACTGAAGCTTTCTTT. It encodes CASSVAAAGPANTEAFF.

The CDR3 DNA is TGTGCCTGGAGTGTCGGCGGGGGCGACGAGCAGTACTTC. Protein: CAWSVGGGDEQYF. The V call is TRBV30, the J call TRBJ2-7, with D maybe TRBD2 (7 bases). The germline V gene has CDR1 GTSNPN and CDR2 SVGIG (reference sequence). V lost 0 bases to trimming and J lost 5 bases, with 11 bases between them. The CDR3 totals 13 residues.

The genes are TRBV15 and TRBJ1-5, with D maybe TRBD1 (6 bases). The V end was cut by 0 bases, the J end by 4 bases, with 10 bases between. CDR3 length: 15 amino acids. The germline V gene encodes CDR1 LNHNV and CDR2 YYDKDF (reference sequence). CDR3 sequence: CATSRDRGVNQPQHF. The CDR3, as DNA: TGTGCCACCAGCAGAGACAGGGGTGTGAATCAGCCCCAGCATTTT. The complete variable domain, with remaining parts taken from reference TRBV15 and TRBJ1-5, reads DAMVIQNPRYQVTQFGKPVTLSCSQTLNHNVMYWYQQKSSQAPKLLFHYYDKDFNNEADTPDNFQSRRPNTSFCFLDIRSPGLGDTAMYLCATSRDRGVNQPQHFGDGTRLSIL.

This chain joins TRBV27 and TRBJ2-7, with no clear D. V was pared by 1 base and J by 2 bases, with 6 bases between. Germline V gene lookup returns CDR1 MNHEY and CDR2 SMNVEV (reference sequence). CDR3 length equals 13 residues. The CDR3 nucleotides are TGTGCCAGCAGTTTATTGGGCCCCTACGAGCAGTACTTC. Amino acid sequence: CASSLLGPYEQYF.

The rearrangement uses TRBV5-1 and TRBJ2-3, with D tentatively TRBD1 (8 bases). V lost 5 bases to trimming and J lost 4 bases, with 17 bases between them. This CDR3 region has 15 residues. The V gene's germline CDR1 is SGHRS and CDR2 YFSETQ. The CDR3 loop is CASSPGQGGPDTQYF. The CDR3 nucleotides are TGCGCCAGCAGTCCAGGACAGGGAGGGCCAGATACGCAGTATTTT.

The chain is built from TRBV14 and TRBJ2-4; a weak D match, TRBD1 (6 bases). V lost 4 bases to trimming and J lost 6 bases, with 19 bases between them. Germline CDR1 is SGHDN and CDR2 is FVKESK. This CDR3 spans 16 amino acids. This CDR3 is CASSRDIMGVGNIQYF. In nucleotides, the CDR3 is TGTGCCAGCAGCCGGGACATCATGGGCGTCGGAAACATTCAGTACTTC. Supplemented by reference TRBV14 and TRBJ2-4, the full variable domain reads EAGVTQFPSHSVIEKGQTVTLRCDPISGHDNLYWYRRVMGKEIKFLLHFVKESKQDESGMPNNRFLAERTGGTYSTLKVQPAELEDSGVYFCASSRDIMGVGNIQYFGAGTRLSVL.

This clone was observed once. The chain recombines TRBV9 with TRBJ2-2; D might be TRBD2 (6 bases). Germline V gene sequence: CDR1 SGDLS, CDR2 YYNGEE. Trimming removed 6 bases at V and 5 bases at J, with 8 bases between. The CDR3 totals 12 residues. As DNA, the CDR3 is TGTGCCAGCACCGGAGGGACCGGGGAGCTGTTTTTT. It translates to CASTGGTGELFF.